This entry features one T cell receptor beta chain sequence. As yet, its antigen is unknown. This sample stems from a study of shared clonotypes between healthy human individuals. Deep level was the assay's run setting. The data were produced by immunoSEQ multiplex PCR, yet TCRdb's version contains in-frame clones alone and is incomplete. This sample has fewer than 2.5 million clones, with approximately 93% found just once. Study-level points and caveats: Larger estimated richness was generally seen in naive subsets than in memory subsets.

V shed 4 bases and J 5 bases; nucleotides not matched to a gene: 7. The CDR3 contains 15 residues. Germline-derived CDR1 and CDR2 are SGHRS and YFSETQ. This sequence joins TRBV5-1 and TRBJ2-4; 9 bases fit TRBD1. The receptor comes from a young man in good health. Some clones in this sample may be carry-over from other donors' samples. Sequenced sample: naive CD4+ T cells from PBMCs. Specified subset: CD45RA+ positively selected. This CDR3 is CASSAGQGGQNIQYF. In DNA, the CDR3 is TGCGCCAGCAGCGCGGGACAGGGCGGCCAAAACATTCAGTACTTC. The complete variable domain, with remaining parts taken from reference TRBV5-1 and TRBJ2-4, reads KAGVTQTPRYLIKTRGQQVTLSCSPISGHRSVSWYQQTPGQGLQFLFEYFSETQRNKGNFPGRFSGRQFSNSRSEMNVSTLELGDSALYLCASSAGQGGQNIQYFGAGTRLSVL.